This T cell receptor beta chain was sequenced in a study of beta chain features in type 1 diabetes. A note on this clone: No antigen is known for it.

Study-wide findings and caveats: Type 1 diabetes patients had TCRB CDR3s that were shorter (moderately but significantly so) in all four CD4+ subsets. Amplification by PCR could prefer shorter templates, with the same effect in patients and controls.

The study reverse transcribed the entire isolated RNA, so it sequenced expressed TCRB transcripts. An average of around 3.9 million reads was obtained for naive, central memory and regulatory T cell samples. Clones were sequenced by immunoSEQ multiplex PCR, and TCRdb holds only the in-frame ones, with some missing. Counted here are around 300,000 clones, approximately 16% occurring once; the ten biggest clones make up around 0.015%. The sample comprised naive CD4+ T cells from blood. This TCR was sampled from a young man with type 1 diabetes.

CDR3 DNA: TGCGCCAGCAGCCACCCGGGAAGCACGTACGAGCAGTACTTC. Residues: CASSHPGSTYEQYF. The V and J genes are TRBV4-1 and TRBJ2-7; D perhaps matches TRBD2 (5 bases). The CDR3 loop spans 14 amino acids. CDR1 and CDR2 from the germline V gene are MGHRA and YSYEKL. Between the trimmed V and J ends, which lost 3 bases and 4 bases, there was a span of 13 bases.